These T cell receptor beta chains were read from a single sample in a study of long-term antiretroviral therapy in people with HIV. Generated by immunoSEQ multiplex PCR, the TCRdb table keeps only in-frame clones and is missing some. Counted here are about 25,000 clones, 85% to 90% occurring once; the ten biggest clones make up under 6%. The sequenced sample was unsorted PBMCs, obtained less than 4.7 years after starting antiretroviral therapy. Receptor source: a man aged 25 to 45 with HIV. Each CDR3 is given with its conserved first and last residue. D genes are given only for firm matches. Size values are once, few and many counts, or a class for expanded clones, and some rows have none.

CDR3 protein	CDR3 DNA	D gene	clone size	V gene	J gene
CASSLRGGGNEQFF	TGTGCCAGCAGCTTAAGGGGCGGGGGTAATGAGCAGTTCTTC	TRBD2	-	TRBV7-8	TRBJ2-1
CSVELPLAVGIYNEQFF	TGCAGCGTTGAGCTTCCGCTAGCGGTGGGGATTTACAATGAGCAGTTCTTC	TRBD2	-	TRBV29-1	TRBJ2-1
CASGLVGDSNQPQHF	TGTGCTAGTGGTTTGGTTGGGGATAGCAATCAGCCCCAGCATTTT	-	-	TRBV12-5	TRBJ1-5
CASRRQGFNSPLHF	TGTGCCAGCAGGAGACAGGGATTCAACTCACCCCTCCACTTT	TRBD1	-	TRBV6-1	TRBJ1-6
CASSRAGGTEAFF	TGTGCCAGCAGCCGAGCCGGGGGGACTGAAGCTTTCTTT	-	-	TRBV11-1	TRBJ1-1
CASAGTGSYYGYTF	TGTGCCAGCGCCGGGACAGGCTCGTACTATGGCTACACCTTC	TRBD1	-	TRBV27	TRBJ1-2
CASSLEGDRGEQYF	TGTGCCAGCAGCTTGGAGGGCGACAGGGGCGAGCAGTACTTC	TRBD1	-	TRBV5-6	TRBJ2-7
CASALESGGTEAFF	TGTGCCAGCGCGTTAGAGAGCGGGGGCACTGAAGCTTTCTTT	-	-	TRBV2	TRBJ1-1
CASSMGLAETDEQFF	TGTGCCAGTAGTATGGGGCTAGCGGAAACCGATGAGCAGTTCTTC	TRBD2	-	TRBV19	TRBJ2-1
CASSLAPGQVNYGYTF	TGTGCCAGCAGCTTAGCCCCCGGGCAAGTTAACTATGGCTACACCTTC	-	-	TRBV7-8	TRBJ1-2
CASSPFQTGAYGYTF	TGTGCCAGCTCACCTTTTCAGACAGGGGCCTATGGCTACACCTTC	TRBD1	-	TRBV18	TRBJ1-2
CASSSTGGETQYF	TGTGCCAGCAGCTCGACAGGGGGGGAGACCCAGTACTTC	TRBD1	-	TRBV13	TRBJ2-5
CSVSSTSTRYNEQFF	TGCAGCGTTTCCTCGACCTCGACTCGATACAATGAGCAGTTCTTC	-	-	TRBV29-1	TRBJ2-1
CASSQALHRAGEQYF	TGCGCCAGCAGCCAAGCGCTCCATAGGGCAGGGGAGCAGTACTTC	-	few	TRBV4-1	TRBJ2-7
CASTGTRSGELFF	TGTGCCAGCACCGGGACTAGATCCGGGGAGCTGTTTTTT	TRBD2	-	TRBV2	TRBJ2-2
CASATGPFYEQYF	TGCGCCAGCGCGACAGGACCATTTTACGAGCAGTACTTC	-	-	TRBV5-1	TRBJ2-7
CASRYILSDTQYF	TGTGCCAGCAGATATATACTATCAGATACGCAGTATTTT	-	-	TRBV27	TRBJ2-3
CASSSRGLEAFF	TGTGCCAGCAGCTCGAGGGGTCTAGAAGCTTTCTTT	-	-	TRBV13	TRBJ1-1
CARIPRIHSSEQYF	TGTGCCAGAATCCCTAGGATACACTCCTCCGAGCAGTACTTC	-	-	TRBV7-5	TRBJ2-7
CASSGRDPTYEQYF	TGTGCCAGCAGTGGCAGGGACCCTACCTACGAGCAGTACTTC	-	-	TRBV2	TRBJ2-7
CASSLTGQDDQPQHF	TGTGCCAGCAGTTTAACGGGACAGGACGATCAGCCCCAGCATTTT	TRBD1	-	TRBV27	TRBJ1-5
CASRRARDLGYEQYF	TGTGCCAGCAGGCGCGCGCGGGACCTGGGGTACGAGCAGTACTTC	-	once	TRBV6-6	TRBJ2-7
CASSQRDGPYGYTF	TGTGCCAGCAGCCAAAGGGACGGCCCCTATGGCTACACCTTC	-	-	TRBV4-2	TRBJ1-2
CAIMVGNEQFF	TGTGCCATCATGGTAGGTAATGAGCAGTTCTTC	-	-	TRBV10-3	TRBJ2-1
CASSLRTDTQYF	TGCGCCAGCAGCTTGAGGACAGATACGCAGTATTTT	-	once	TRBV5-1	TRBJ2-3
CASSPSGTGGEKLFF	TGTGCCAGCAGTCCAAGCGGGACAGGTGGTGAAAAACTGTTTTTT	TRBD1	-	TRBV11-1	TRBJ1-4
CASSQATDTEAFF	TGCGCCAGCAGCCAAGCGACAGATACTGAAGCTTTCTTT	-	once	TRBV4-1	TRBJ1-1
CASSFGRSLQGYTF	TGTGCCAGCAGCTTCGGCAGATCGTTACAGGGCTACACCTTC	-	-	TRBV5-4	TRBJ1-2
CASSLSPANEAFF	TGTGCCAGCAGCTTATCTCCAGCGAATGAAGCTTTCTTT	-	few	TRBV7-3	TRBJ1-1
CATSRDRIAGATDTQYF	TGTGCCACCAGCAGAGATAGGATAGCGGGGGCCACAGATACGCAGTATTTT	TRBD2	-	TRBV15	TRBJ2-3
CASSQSVTDTQYF	TGTGCCAGTAGTCAAAGTGTGACAGATACGCAGTATTTT	-	few	TRBV19	TRBJ2-3
CASSVPGIHEQYF	TGTGCCAGCAGCGTTCCGGGGATCCACGAGCAGTACTTC	-	-	TRBV9	TRBJ2-7
CASSLNSQETQYF	TGTGCCAGCAGCTTAAACAGTCAAGAGACCCAGTACTTC	-	-	TRBV11-3	TRBJ2-5
CASSVNPWARGDGYTF	TGTGCCAGCAGCGTAAACCCGTGGGCCCGGGGGGATGGCTACACCTTC	-	-	TRBV5-6	TRBJ1-2
CASSVAMTGWSGYTF	TGTGCCAGCAGCGTAGCTATGACAGGGTGGAGTGGCTACACCTTC	TRBD1	-	TRBV9	TRBJ1-2